This TCR beta chain was identified during a study of T-cell reconstitution after alpha-beta-depleted transplantation in children. The CDR3 consists of 12 residues. V lost 1 base and J lost 4, with 3 bases in between. The germline V gene encodes CDR1 MNHEY and CDR2 SVGEGT. Unique molecular identifiers were built into the TCRbeta library. TCRdb analysed the PCR reads with MiXCR anew, one entry per CDR3 protein. Of about 980,000 distinct CDR3 sequences listed, around 30% were seen once; the top ten hold roughly 27%. The sequenced sample was PBMCs, mostly from graft donor cells, obtained 360 days after TCRalphabeta/CD19-depleted stem cell transplant. This receptor was obtained from a boy in the first two years of life who had a stem cell transplant for SCID, so the T cells may come from the graft donor. The rearrangement joins TRBV6-2 or TRBV6-3 to TRBJ2-3; D is unclear. CDR3 nucleotides: TGTGCCAGCAGTTACTTCTCAGATACGCAGTATTTT. Protein product: CASSYFSDTQYF.